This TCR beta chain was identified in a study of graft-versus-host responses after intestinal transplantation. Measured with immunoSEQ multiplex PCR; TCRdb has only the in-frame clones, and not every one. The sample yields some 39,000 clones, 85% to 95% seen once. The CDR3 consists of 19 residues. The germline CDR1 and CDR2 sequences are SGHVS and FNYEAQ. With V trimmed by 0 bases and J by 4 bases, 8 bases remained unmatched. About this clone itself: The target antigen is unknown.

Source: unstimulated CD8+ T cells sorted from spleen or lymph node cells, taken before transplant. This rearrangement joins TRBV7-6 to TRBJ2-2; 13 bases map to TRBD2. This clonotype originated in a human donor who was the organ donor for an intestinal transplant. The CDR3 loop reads CASSLAVLAGGPSTGELFF. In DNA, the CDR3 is TGTGCCAGCAGCTTAGCGGTACTAGCGGGGGGGCCAAGCACCGGGGAGCTGTTTTTT.